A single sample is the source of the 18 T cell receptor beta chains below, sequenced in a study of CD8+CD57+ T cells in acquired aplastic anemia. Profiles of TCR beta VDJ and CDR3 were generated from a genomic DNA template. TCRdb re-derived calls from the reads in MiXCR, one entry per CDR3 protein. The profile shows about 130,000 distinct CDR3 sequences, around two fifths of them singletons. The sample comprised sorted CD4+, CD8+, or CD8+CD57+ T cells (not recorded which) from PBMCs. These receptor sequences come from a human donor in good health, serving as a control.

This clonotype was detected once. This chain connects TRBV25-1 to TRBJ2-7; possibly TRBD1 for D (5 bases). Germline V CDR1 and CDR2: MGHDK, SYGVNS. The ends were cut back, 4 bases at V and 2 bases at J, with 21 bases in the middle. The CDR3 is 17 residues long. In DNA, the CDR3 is TGTGCCAGCAGTGGGCGCTACACGACAGAGAGTACCTACGAGCAGTACTTC. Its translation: CASSGRYTTESTYEQYF.

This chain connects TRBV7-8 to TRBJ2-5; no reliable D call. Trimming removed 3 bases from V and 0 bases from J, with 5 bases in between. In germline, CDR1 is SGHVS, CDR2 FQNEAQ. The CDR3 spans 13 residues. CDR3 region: CASSFAYQETQYF. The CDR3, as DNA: TGTGCCAGCAGCTTCGCGTACCAAGAGACCCAGTACTTC.

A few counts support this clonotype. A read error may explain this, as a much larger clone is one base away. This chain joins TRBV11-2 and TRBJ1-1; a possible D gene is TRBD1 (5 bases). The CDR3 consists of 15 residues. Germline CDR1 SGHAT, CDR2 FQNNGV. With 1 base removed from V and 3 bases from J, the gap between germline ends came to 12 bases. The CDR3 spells CASSLGQQMYTEAFF. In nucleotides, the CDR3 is TGTGCCAGCAGCTTAGGACAGCAAATGTACACTGAAGCTTTCTTT.

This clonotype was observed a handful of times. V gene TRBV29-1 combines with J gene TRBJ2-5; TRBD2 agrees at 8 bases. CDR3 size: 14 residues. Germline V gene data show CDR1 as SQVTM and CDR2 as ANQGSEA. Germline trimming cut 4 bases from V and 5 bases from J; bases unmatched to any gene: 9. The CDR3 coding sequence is TGCAGCGTTGCCCGGGCGGGGGGCGGGGAGACCCAGTACTTC. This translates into CSVARAGGGETQYF. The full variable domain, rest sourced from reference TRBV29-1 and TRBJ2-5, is SAVISQKPSRDICQRGTSLTIQCQVDSQVTMMFWYRQQPGQSLTLIATANQGSEATYESGFVIDKFPISRPNLTFSTLTVSNMSPEDSSIYLCSVARAGGGETQYFGPGTRLLVL.

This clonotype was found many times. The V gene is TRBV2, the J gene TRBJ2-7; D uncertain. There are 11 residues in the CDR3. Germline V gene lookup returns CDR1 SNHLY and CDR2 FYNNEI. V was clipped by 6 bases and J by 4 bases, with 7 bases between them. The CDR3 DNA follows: TGTGCCAGCAGAGGTGGTTACGAGCAGTACTTC. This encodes CASRGGYEQYF.

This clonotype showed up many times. The CDR3 DNA reads as TGCGCCAGCAGTGAGGCGAGCTACGAGCAGTACTTC. Translation: CASSEASYEQYF. V is TRBV10-2 and J is TRBJ2-7; D call uncertain. The CDR3 sequence is 12 residues long. The germline V and J ends were trimmed by 2 bases and 3 bases, with 5 bases remaining between them. Germline assignment: CDR1 WSHSY and CDR2 SAAADI.

The CDR3 sequence is CASSIGAGASGRTF. In nucleotides, the CDR3 is TGTGCCAGTAGTATCGGAGCAGGGGCCTCCGGTCGGACCTTC. J is TRBJ1-2 and V is TRBV19; perhaps TRBD1 as D (6 bases). V dropped 3 bases and J dropped 14 bases, with 22 bases sitting between them. This CDR3 contains 14 residues. Per the germline V gene, CDR1 is LNHDA and CDR2 is SQIVND (reference sequence).

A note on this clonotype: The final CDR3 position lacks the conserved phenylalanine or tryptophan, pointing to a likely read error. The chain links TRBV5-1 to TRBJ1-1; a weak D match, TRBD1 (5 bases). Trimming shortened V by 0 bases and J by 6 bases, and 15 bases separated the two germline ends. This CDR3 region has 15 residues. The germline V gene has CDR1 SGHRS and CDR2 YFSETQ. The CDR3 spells CASSLGVRGRPEAFL. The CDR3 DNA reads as TGCGCCAGCAGCTTGGGGGTTCGGGGGAGGCCTGAAGCTTTCCTT.

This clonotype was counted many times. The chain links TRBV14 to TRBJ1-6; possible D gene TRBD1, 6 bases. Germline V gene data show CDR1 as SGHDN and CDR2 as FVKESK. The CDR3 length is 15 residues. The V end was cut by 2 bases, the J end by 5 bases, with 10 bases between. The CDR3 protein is CASSQSDRNNSPLHF. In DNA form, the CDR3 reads TGTGCCAGCAGCCAATCGGACAGAAATAATTCACCCCTCCACTTT. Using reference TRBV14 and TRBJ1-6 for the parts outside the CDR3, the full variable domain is EAGVTQFPSHSVIEKGQTVTLRCDPISGHDNLYWYRRVMGKEIKFLLHFVKESKQDESGMPNNRFLAERTGGTYSTLKVQPAELEDSGVYFCASSQSDRNNSPLHFGNGTRLTVT.

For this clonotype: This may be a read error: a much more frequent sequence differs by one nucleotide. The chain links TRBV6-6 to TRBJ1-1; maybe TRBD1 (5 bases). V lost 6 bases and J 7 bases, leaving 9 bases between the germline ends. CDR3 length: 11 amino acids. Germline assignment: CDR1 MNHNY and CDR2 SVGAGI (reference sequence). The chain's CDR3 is CASSWDGEAFF. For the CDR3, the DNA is TGTGCCAGCAGCTGGGACGGTGAAGCTTTCTTT.

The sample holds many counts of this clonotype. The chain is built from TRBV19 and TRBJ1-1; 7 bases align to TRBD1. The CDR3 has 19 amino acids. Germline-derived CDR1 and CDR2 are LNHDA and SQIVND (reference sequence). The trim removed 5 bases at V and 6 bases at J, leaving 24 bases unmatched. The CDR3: CASSLLPLRAGGMVAEAFF. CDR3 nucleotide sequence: TGTGCCAGTAGTCTCCTCCCCCTAAGGGCAGGGGGTATGGTGGCTGAAGCTTTCTTT.

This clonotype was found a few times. DNA of the CDR3: TGTGCCAGTACTGCCGCGGATCCCTACGAGCAGTACTTC. It codes for CASTAADPYEQYF. The rearrangement links TRBV25-1 to TRBJ2-7; D remains ambiguous. Germline CDR1 MGHDK, CDR2 SYGVNS. This CDR3 comprises 13 residues. V lost 9 bases and J 2 bases, leaving 14 bases between the germline ends.

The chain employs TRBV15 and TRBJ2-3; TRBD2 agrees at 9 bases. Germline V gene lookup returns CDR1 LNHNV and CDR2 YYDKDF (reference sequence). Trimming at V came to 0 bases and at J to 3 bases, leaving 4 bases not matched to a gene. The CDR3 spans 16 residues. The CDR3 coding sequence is TGTGCCACCAGCAGAGAGGCGGGGGGGCGAACAGATACGCAGTATTTT. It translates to CATSREAGGRTDTQYF.

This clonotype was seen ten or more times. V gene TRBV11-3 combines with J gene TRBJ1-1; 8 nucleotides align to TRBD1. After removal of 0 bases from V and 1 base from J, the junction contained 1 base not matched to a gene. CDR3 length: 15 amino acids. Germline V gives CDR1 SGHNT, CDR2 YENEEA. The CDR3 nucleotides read TGTGCCAGCAGCTTAGATCAGGGGGCGAACACTGAAGCTTTCTTT. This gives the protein CASSLDQGANTEAFF.

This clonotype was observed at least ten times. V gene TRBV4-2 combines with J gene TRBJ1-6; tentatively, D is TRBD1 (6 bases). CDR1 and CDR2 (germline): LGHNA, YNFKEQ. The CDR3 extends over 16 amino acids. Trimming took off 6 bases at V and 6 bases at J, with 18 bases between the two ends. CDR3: CASSPMTRGPNSPLHF. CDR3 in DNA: TGTGCCAGCAGTCCTATGACTCGGGGGCCTAATTCACCCCTCCACTTT.

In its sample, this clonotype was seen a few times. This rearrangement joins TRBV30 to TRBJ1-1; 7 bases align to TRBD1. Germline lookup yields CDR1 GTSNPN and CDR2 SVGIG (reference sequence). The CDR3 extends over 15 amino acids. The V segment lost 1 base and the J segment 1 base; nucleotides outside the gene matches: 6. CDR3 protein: CAWSEYRGENTEAFF. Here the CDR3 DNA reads TGTGCCTGGAGTGAATACAGGGGTGAGAACACTGAAGCTTTCTTT.

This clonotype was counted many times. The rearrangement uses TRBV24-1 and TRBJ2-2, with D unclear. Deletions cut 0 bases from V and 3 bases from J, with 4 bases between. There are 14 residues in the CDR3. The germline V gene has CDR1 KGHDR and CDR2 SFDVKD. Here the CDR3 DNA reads TGTGCCACCAGTGATTTGTATGACACCGGGGAGCTGTTTTTT. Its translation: CATSDLYDTGELFF.

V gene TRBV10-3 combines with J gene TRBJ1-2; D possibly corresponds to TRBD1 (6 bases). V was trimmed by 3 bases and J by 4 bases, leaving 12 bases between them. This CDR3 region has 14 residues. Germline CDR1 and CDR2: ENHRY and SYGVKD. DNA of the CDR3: TGTGCCATCAGTGAAGACAGGAGTTCCTATGGCTACACCTTC. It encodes CAISEDRSSYGYTF.